These 28 T cell receptor gamma chains originate from one sample sequenced in a study of gamma-delta T cells after stem cell transplantation. TCRdb redid the clone calls on the RT-PCR reads with CATT. The sample contains 1,500 to 2,000 gamma-chain clones, roughly 1.8% of which appear only once. Sequenced sample: gamma-delta T cells. The source is a human donor. It is not recorded whose cells these are; they may come from a transplant donor.

This clone is large within its sample. The chain recombines TRGV9 with TRGJP. Per germline, CDR1 GITISATS and CDR2 ISYDGTV (reference sequence). This CDR3 has 16 amino acids. V lost 0 bases, J lost 8 bases, and 4 bases stayed unmatched. CDR3 amino acids: CALWEVHKLGKKIKVF. CDR3 DNA sequence: TGTGCCTTGTGGGAGGTGCACAAGTTGGGCAAAAAAATCAAGGTATTT.

In its sample, this clone was seen a few times. The rearrangement links TRGV9 to TRGJP. With V trimmed by 2 bases and J by 2 bases, 6 bases remained unmatched. The germline V gene has CDR1 GITISATS and CDR2 ISYDGTV (reference sequence). This CDR3 comprises 18 residues. CDR3 nucleotide sequence: TGTGCCTTGTGGGAGGCCCCTCGGCAAGAGTTGGGCAAAAAAATCAAGGTATTT. It codes for CALWEAPRQELGKKIKVF.

By sample share, this clone is large. Distinct nucleotide sequences in the sample also encode this CDR3. The V call is TRGV9, the J call TRGJP. The CDR3 extends over 16 amino acids. J was trimmed by 6 bases and V by 5 bases; bases with no gene match: 7. Germline assignment: CDR1 GITISATS and CDR2 ISYDGTV (reference sequence). The CDR3 here is CALWAIGELGKKIKVF. For the CDR3, the DNA is TGTGCCTTGTGGGCGATAGGAGAGTTGGGCAAAAAAATCAAGGTATTT.

This clone is labeled medium-sized (0.01 to 0.1%). V usage is TRGV9 and J usage is TRGJP2. With 2 bases clipped from V and 0 bases from J, the junction kept 6 bases outside the gene matches. The V gene's germline CDR1 is GITISATS and CDR2 ISYDGTV (reference sequence). The CDR3 is 16 amino acids. In DNA form, the CDR3 reads TGTGCCTTGTGGGAGGACTTTTATAGTAGTGATTGGATCAAGACGTTT. Protein: CALWEDFYSSDWIKTF.

By share of the sample, this clone is medium-sized. A much larger clonotype is one base distant, so this may be a read error. The same CDR3 also results from other DNA sequences found in this sample. CDR3 DNA sequence: TGTGCCTTGTGGGAGGATCAAGAGTTGGGCAAAAAAATCAAGGTATTT. It encodes CALWEDQELGKKIKVF. The rearrangement joins TRGV9 to TRGJP. This CDR3 region has 16 residues. With V trimmed by 2 bases and J by 4 bases, 2 bases remained unmatched. CDR1 and CDR2 from the germline V gene are GITISATS and ISYDGTV (reference sequence).

The chain joins TRGV5 to TRGJP2. There are 14 residues in the CDR3. Unmatched junction bases numbered 5, after V lost 5 bases and J lost 2 bases. In germline, CDR1 is VINAFY, CDR2 YDVSNSKD. The CDR3 spells CATWGRSSDWIKTF. The CDR3 nucleotides are TGTGCCACCTGGGGCAGAAGTAGTGATTGGATCAAGACGTTT.

This clone counts as medium-sized. The chain carries TRGV4 and TRGJ1 or TRGJ2. The length of the CDR3 is 12 residues. V trimming: 12 bases; J trimming: 3 bases; junction bases outside the gene matches: 11. Germline CDR1 and CDR2: EGSTGY and YDSYTSSV. The CDR3 region has the DNA TGTGCCGCCCCCCACCTTTATTATAAGAAACTCTTT. Encoded protein: CAAPHLYYKKLF.

To note about this clone: A read error may be the cause here, since a much bigger clone is one base away. Different DNA sequences within this sample yield the same CDR3. The chain uses TRGV9 and TRGJ1 or TRGJ2. The CDR3 spans 12 residues. Germline-derived CDR1 and CDR2 are GITISATS and ISYDGTV (reference sequence). The CDR3 DNA reads TGTGCCTTGTGGGGTCCGGACCGTAAGAAGCTCTTT. As protein: CALWGPDRKKLF.

This clone was observed a handful of times. The protein that TCRdb holds for this DNA derives from a much larger clone and differs from the translated DNA at residue 4, which likely indicates a read error; the protein shown here is translated from the DNA. The chain employs TRGV9 and TRGJ1 or TRGJ2. Germline V gives CDR1 GITISATS, CDR2 ISYDGTV (reference sequence). The CDR3 loop spans 12 amino acids. The CDR3 bases are TGTGCCTTGCGGGAGGTGCATACTGAGAAACTCTTT. Protein sequence: CALREVHTEKLF.

Within the sample, this clone is medium-sized. The DNA of the CDR3 is TGTGCCACCTGGGAAGGGGGTAAGAAACTCTTT. Amino acids: CATWEGGKKLF. The chain combines TRGV4 with TRGJ1 or TRGJ2. Germline V gene sequence: CDR1 EGSTGY, CDR2 YDSYTSSV. This CDR3 spans 11 amino acids. V shed 4 bases, J shed 9 bases, and the junction held 6 bases outside the gene matches.

This clone is labeled medium-sized. The chain recombines TRGV4 with TRGJ1 or TRGJ2. V lost 9 bases to trimming and J lost 3 bases; unmatched junction nucleotides: 2. The CDR3 totals 10 residues. CDR1 is EGSTGY and CDR2 is YDSYTSSV in the germline V gene. The CDR3 nucleotides are TGTGCCACCACTTATTATAAGAAACTCTTT. Its protein is CATTYYKKLF.

This clone came up a few times. The TCRdb record carries a much larger clone's protein, which differs from this DNA's translation at residue 6; a read error is the likely cause, and the protein listed here is the DNA translation. The V call is TRGV9, the J call TRGJP. Per the germline V gene, CDR1 is GITISATS and CDR2 is ISYDGTV (reference sequence). The CDR3 spans 14 residues. The CDR3 region is CALWQKLGKKIKVF. The CDR3 DNA follows: TGTGCCTTGTGGCAAAAGTTGGGCAAAAAAATCAAGGTATTT.

In its sample, this clone is large. This specimen includes other DNA sequences encoding the same CDR3. This chain joins TRGV9 and TRGJP. The CDR3 extends over 15 amino acids. Germline CDR1 GITISATS, CDR2 ISYDGTV (reference sequence). The trim removed 4 bases at V and 4 bases at J, leaving 1 base unmatched. CDR3 bases: TGTGCCTTGTGGGAACAAGAGTTGGGCAAAAAAATCAAGGTATTT. It specifies CALWEQELGKKIKVF.

This clone was recorded a few times. This DNA's translation and the protein TCRdb lists, from a much larger clone, do not match at residue 4, likely due to a read error; the protein shown is translated from the DNA. This chain joins TRGV2 and TRGJ1 or TRGJ2. Germline CDR1 and CDR2: EGSNGY and YDSYNSKV. This CDR3 has 13 residues. CDR3 sequence reads: CATRDVFNYKKLF. The CDR3 DNA is TGTGCCACCCGGGACGTTTTTAATTATAAGAAACTCTTT.

Details on this clone: TCRdb assigns this DNA the protein of a much larger clone, which departs from its translation at residue 10; this likely reflects a read error, and the protein shown comes from translating the DNA. The genes are TRGV9 and TRGJ1 or TRGJ2. The CDR3 extends over 14 amino acids. V was clipped by 0 bases and J by 9 bases; unmatched bases: 11. Germline lookup yields CDR1 GITISATS and CDR2 ISYDGTV (reference sequence). Written as DNA, the CDR3 is TGTGCCTTGTGGGAGGTGACGGCCGTGTGTAAGAAACTCTTT. Encoded protein: CALWEVTAVCKKLF.

Comments on this clone: This DNA's translation differs at residue 7 from TCRdb's protein, which comes from a much larger clone; a read error is likely, and the protein shown is translated from the DNA. This sequence joins TRGV9 and TRGJP. Germline trimming cut 3 bases from V and 7 bases from J; bases unmatched to any gene: 6. Germline CDR1 GITISATS, CDR2 ISYDGTV (reference sequence). The CDR3 length is 16 residues. The CDR3, as DNA: TGTGCCTTGTGGGAGCTCGCCGAGTTGGGCAAAAAAATCAAGGTATTT. Amino acid sequence: CALWELAELGKKIKVF.

This clone ranks as medium-sized. A much larger clone differs by one base, so this may be a read error. Other DNA sequences from this sample encode an identical CDR3 as well. The chain has TRGV9 and TRGJP. The CDR3 is 16 amino acids. Germline loops: CDR1 GITISATS, CDR2 ISYDGTV (reference sequence). V gave up 1 base and J gave up 6 bases; unmatched junction bases: 3. The CDR3, as DNA: TGTGCCTTGTGGGAGGTTCGAGAGTTGGGCAAAAAAATCAAGGTATTT. It yields the protein CALWEVRELGKKIKVF.

The chain couples TRGV9 to TRGJP. Per the germline V gene, CDR1 is GITISATS and CDR2 is ISYDGTV (reference sequence). The CDR3 sequence is 17 residues long. V shed 2 bases and J 4 bases; nucleotides not matched to a gene: 5. The CDR3 DNA follows: TGTGCCTTGTGGGAGGCCGAACAAGAGTTGGGCAAAAAAATCAAGGTATTT. Translation gives CALWEAEQELGKKIKVF.

Judged by abundance, this clone is medium-sized. Distinct nucleotide sequences in the sample also encode this CDR3. The rearrangement links TRGV9 to TRGJP. The CDR3 runs to 17 residues. The germline V gene encodes CDR1 GITISATS and CDR2 ISYDGTV (reference sequence). After removal of 0 bases from V and 9 bases from J, the junction contained 8 bases not matched to a gene. CDR3 sequence reads: CALWEVPLLLGKKIKVF. DNA for the CDR3: TGTGCCTTGTGGGAGGTGCCTTTGTTGTTGGGCAAAAAAATCAAGGTATTT.

This clone is deemed medium-sized. This chain connects TRGV2 to TRGJ1 or TRGJ2. The CDR3 length is 12 residues. The ends lost 2 bases at V and 7 bases at J; junction bases unmatched: 5. Germline CDR1 reads EGSNGY; CDR2 reads YDSYNSKV. The CDR3 loop reads CATWDVEYKKLF. The CDR3 DNA is TGTGCCACCTGGGACGTGGAATATAAGAAACTCTTT.

This clone has a handful of counts. Distinct nucleotide sequences in the sample also encode this CDR3. The V and J genes are TRGV9 and TRGJP. Germline CDR1 and CDR2: GITISATS and ISYDGTV (reference sequence). V lost 0 bases, J lost 5 bases, and 4 bases stayed unmatched. The CDR3 covers 17 residues. The CDR3 DNA is TGTGCCTTGTGGGAGGTGCTAGAAGAGTTGGGCAAAAAAATCAAGGTATTT. As protein: CALWEVLEELGKKIKVF.

In its sample, this clone ranks as medium-sized. The CDR3 nucleotides read TGTGCCTTGTGGGAGGCGAGTAAAGAGTTGGGCAAAAAAATCAAGGTATTT. Amino acid sequence: CALWEASKELGKKIKVF. This rearrangement joins TRGV9 to TRGJP. Trimming took 2 bases from V and 5 from J; bases not matched to a gene: 6. The germline gives CDR1 GITISATS, CDR2 ISYDGTV (reference sequence). CDR3 length: 17 amino acids.

This clone has a handful of counts. In DNA form, the CDR3 reads TGTGCCACCTGGGATGAGTATAAGAAACTCTTT. Translating gives CATWDEYKKLF. The rearrangement uses TRGV4 and TRGJ1 or TRGJ2. CDR3 length equals 11 residues. The V gene's germline CDR1 is EGSTGY and CDR2 YDSYTSSV. After removal of 2 bases from V and 7 bases from J, the junction contained 2 bases not matched to a gene.

This clone ranks as medium-sized (0.01 to 0.1%). The chain uses TRGV2 and TRGJ1 or TRGJ2. The CDR3 is made up of 12 amino acids. V was pared by 4 bases and J by 3 bases, with 3 bases of the junction left unmatched. Germline CDR1 EGSNGY, CDR2 YDSYNSKV. The CDR3 here is CATWDSYYKKLF. DNA for the CDR3: TGTGCCACCTGGGATAGTTATTATAAGAAACTCTTT.

The sample holds a few counts of this clone. A single base is all that separates this from a far larger clone, so a read error is likely. The sample has other DNA sequences that encode this CDR3 too. The CDR3 nucleotides are TGCGCCTTGTGGGAGACTCGGGGGTATAAGAAACTCTTT. This codes for CALWETRGYKKLF. The V gene is TRGV9, the J gene TRGJ1 or TRGJ2. The length of the CDR3 is 13 residues. Germline V gene sequence: CDR1 GITISATS, CDR2 ISYDGTV (reference sequence).

This clone is medium-sized. The genes are TRGV9 and TRGJ1 or TRGJ2. Trimming removed 2 bases from V and 0 bases from J; junction bases left unmatched: 4. Germline V CDR1 and CDR2: GITISATS, ISYDGTV (reference sequence). The CDR3 is made up of 14 amino acids. The CDR3: CALWEDVNYYKKLF. The CDR3 bases are TGTGCCTTGTGGGAGGACGTGAATTATTATAAGAAACTCTTT.

By sample share, this clone is medium-sized. V and J are TRGV3 and TRGJP2. CDR1 and CDR2 from the germline V gene are VTNTFY and YDVSTARD (reference sequence). The V segment lost 1 base and the J segment 2 bases; nucleotides outside the gene matches: 1. This CDR3 is 14 amino acids long. CDR3 loop: CATWDRSSDWIKTF. The CDR3, as DNA: TGTGCCACCTGGGACAGAAGTAGTGATTGGATCAAGACGTTT.

By share of the sample, this clone is medium-sized (0.01 to 0.1%). This CDR3 is also generated by other DNA sequences in the sample. This chain connects TRGV9 to TRGJ1 or TRGJ2. The trim removed 1 base at V and 0 bases at J, leaving 3 bases unmatched. CDR3 length equals 14 residues. Per germline, CDR1 GITISATS and CDR2 ISYDGTV (reference sequence). CDR3 DNA: TGTGCCTTGTGGGAGGTAACGAATTATTATAAGAAACTCTTT. This translates into CALWEVTNYYKKLF.